What follows are 8 T cell receptor beta chains derived from one specimen sequenced in a study of blood T cell repertoires in COVID-19. The protocol was immunoSEQ multiplex PCR, while the TCRdb copy is restricted to in-frame clones and leaves out a portion. Counted here are about 140,000 clones, 84% occurring once; the ten biggest clones make up about 5.5%. The sequenced material came from PBMCs or T cells enriched from blood (not recorded which). The receptors were sampled from a man between 40 and 49 years old with acute COVID-19.

The CDR3: CASSPDRERGYTF. DNA of the CDR3: TGTGCCAGCAGCCCCGACAGGGAACGTGGCTACACCTTC. The rearrangement joins TRBV6-6 to TRBJ1-2; 7 bases line up with TRBD1. The CDR3 has 13 amino acids. V lost 6 bases and J lost 7; bases outside the gene matches: 8. Germline CDR1 is MNHNY and CDR2 is SVGAGI (reference sequence).

This clone was detected only a few times. The genes are TRBV19 and TRBJ1-5; tentative D call: TRBD1 (5 bases). CDR3 size: 15 residues. Germline V gives CDR1 LNHDA, CDR2 SQIVND (reference sequence). With 7 bases removed from V and 5 bases from J, the gap between germline ends came to 18 bases. As DNA, the CDR3 is TGTGCCAGTACCCGGGGCGGAGGGTCGGATCAGCCCCAGCATTTT. This translates into CASTRGGGSDQPQHF.

The gene calls are TRBV19 and TRBJ2-7; D uncertain. The CDR3 covers 14 residues. Germline assignment: CDR1 LNHDA and CDR2 SQIVND (reference sequence). V was cut by 3 bases and J by 3 bases, with 12 bases left in between. Here the CDR3 reads CASSIQISGYEQYF. The CDR3 coding sequence is TGTGCCAGTAGTATTCAAATTTCGGGCTACGAGCAGTACTTC.

The chain employs TRBV11-2 and TRBJ2-5, with 11 bases lining up with TRBD2. The CDR3 is 15 residues long. Losses at the gene ends were 1 base for V and 2 bases for J; bases not matched to a gene: 0. Germline V gene sequence: CDR1 SGHAT, CDR2 FQNNGV. The CDR3, as DNA: TGTGCCAGCAGCTTAGGACTAGCGGGGCAAGAGACCCAGTACTTC. Translating gives CASSLGLAGQETQYF.

The chain couples TRBV5-1 to TRBJ2-3, with 8 bases matching TRBD2. Germline V gene lookup returns CDR1 SGHRS and CDR2 YFSETQ. This CDR3 has 14 amino acids. Losses at the gene ends were 3 bases for V and 5 bases for J; bases not matched to a gene: 5. The CDR3 protein is CASSWSGSLDTQYF. CDR3 nucleotides: TGCGCCAGCAGCTGGAGCGGGAGTTTAGATACGCAGTATTTT. Filled out from reference TRBV5-1 and TRBJ2-3, the complete variable domain reads KAGVTQTPRYLIKTRGQQVTLSCSPISGHRSVSWYQQTPGQGLQFLFEYFSETQRNKGNFPGRFSGRQFSNSRSEMNVSTLELGDSALYLCASSWSGSLDTQYFGPGTRLTVL.

The chain has TRBV18 and TRBJ1-6; perhaps TRBD1 as D (5 bases). The V gene's germline CDR1 is KGHSH and CDR2 LQKENI. Trimming pared 3 bases from V and 5 bases from J, leaving 11 bases between. The CDR3 covers 15 residues. CDR3 coding DNA: TGTGCCAGCTCACCGGGACTGCGAGATAATTCACCCCTCCACTTT. It translates to CASSPGLRDNSPLHF.

The V and J genes are TRBV4-1 and TRBJ2-3; 11 bases fit TRBD2. J lost 5 bases, V lost 5 bases, and 9 bases had no gene match. Germline CDR1 is MGHRA and CDR2 is YSYEKL. The CDR3 is made up of 16 amino acids. The CDR3 region is CASSTRLAGGGDTQYF. The CDR3 DNA reads as TGCGCCAGCAGCACCCGCCTAGCGGGAGGAGGAGATACGCAGTATTTT.

This chain uses TRBV5-1 with TRBJ2-2, with 9 bases fitting TRBD2. Germline lookup yields CDR1 SGHRS and CDR2 YFSETQ. V was clipped by 4 bases and J by 3 bases; unmatched bases: 4. This CDR3 spans 15 amino acids. Here the CDR3 reads CASSVGLAYTGELFF. CDR3 DNA: TGCGCCAGCAGCGTGGGACTAGCATACACCGGGGAGCTGTTTTTT. The full variable domain, in which reference TRBV5-1 and TRBJ2-2 provide the parts outside the CDR3, is KAGVTQTPRYLIKTRGQQVTLSCSPISGHRSVSWYQQTPGQGLQFLFEYFSETQRNKGNFPGRFSGRQFSNSRSEMNVSTLELGDSALYLCASSVGLAYTGELFFGEGSRLTVL.